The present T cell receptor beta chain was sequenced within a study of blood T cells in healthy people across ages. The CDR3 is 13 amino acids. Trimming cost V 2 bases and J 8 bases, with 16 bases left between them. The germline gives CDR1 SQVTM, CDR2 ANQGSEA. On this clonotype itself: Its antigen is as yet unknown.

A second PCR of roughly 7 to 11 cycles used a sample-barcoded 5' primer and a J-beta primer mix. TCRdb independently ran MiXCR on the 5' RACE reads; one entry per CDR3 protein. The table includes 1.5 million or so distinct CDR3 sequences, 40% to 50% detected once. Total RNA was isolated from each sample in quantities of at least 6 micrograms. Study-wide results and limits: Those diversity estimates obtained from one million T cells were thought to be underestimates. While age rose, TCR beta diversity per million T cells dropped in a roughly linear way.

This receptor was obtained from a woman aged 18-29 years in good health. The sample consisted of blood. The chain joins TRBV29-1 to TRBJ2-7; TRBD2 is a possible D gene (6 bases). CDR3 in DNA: TGCAGCGTTGAATTAGCGGAGGCTACGAAGCAGTACTTC. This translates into CSVELAEATKQYF.